The entry below gives a single TCR beta chain sequence along with its context. This specimen belongs to a study of blood T cell repertoires in COVID-19. At the level of the study: The United States, Italy and Spain supplied acute and convalescent COVID-19 samples. The analysed material was cDNA or gDNA that came from T cells, B-cell-depleted T cells, or PBMCs.

Deletions cut 4 bases from V and 5 bases from J, with 30 bases between. Germline V gene data show CDR1 as SGHRS and CDR2 as YFSETQ. The CDR3 is 19 residues long. Authors' analysis steps: Amplification of reference gene primers was used by the study to estimate nucleated cell counts. Using immunoSEQ multiplex PCR, the repertoire was profiled, and TCRdb retains in-frame clones only, with some absent. V, J and clone size are those of that table, while D and trimming were read from the DNA. The sample lists some 150,000 clones, 77% seen once, with roughly 10% in the top ten. Sequenced material: peripheral blood. This sequence originates from a woman in her fifties or sixties with active or convalescent COVID-19. The V gene is TRBV5-1, the J gene TRBJ1-2; D might be TRBD1 (5 bases). CDR3 protein: CASSPLNPIRATGTYGYTF. The CDR3 coding sequence is TGCGCCAGCAGCCCACTTAACCCGATCAGGGCCACGGGCACATATGGCTACACCTTC.